This record covers a single T cell receptor (beta chain). Trimming took 5 bases from V and 0 from J; bases not matched to a gene: 4. The length of the CDR3 is 14 residues. Germline CDR1 reads SEHNR; CDR2 reads FQNEAQ (reference sequence). Data came from immunoSEQ multiplex PCR; TCRdb stores just in-frame clones and leaves some out. The sample contains more than 150,000 clones, more than 70% of which appear only once. This record belongs to a study of blood T cell repertoires in COVID-19. The sample taken for sequencing was peripheral blood. This sequence joins TRBV7-9 and TRBJ2-7; TRBD1 agrees at 7 bases. The sequence was collected from a woman aged 80 or over with active or convalescent COVID-19. The CDR3 sequence is CASSLDRYSYEQYF. The CDR3 DNA reads as TGTGCCAGCAGCCTGGACAGGTACTCCTACGAGCAGTACTTC.